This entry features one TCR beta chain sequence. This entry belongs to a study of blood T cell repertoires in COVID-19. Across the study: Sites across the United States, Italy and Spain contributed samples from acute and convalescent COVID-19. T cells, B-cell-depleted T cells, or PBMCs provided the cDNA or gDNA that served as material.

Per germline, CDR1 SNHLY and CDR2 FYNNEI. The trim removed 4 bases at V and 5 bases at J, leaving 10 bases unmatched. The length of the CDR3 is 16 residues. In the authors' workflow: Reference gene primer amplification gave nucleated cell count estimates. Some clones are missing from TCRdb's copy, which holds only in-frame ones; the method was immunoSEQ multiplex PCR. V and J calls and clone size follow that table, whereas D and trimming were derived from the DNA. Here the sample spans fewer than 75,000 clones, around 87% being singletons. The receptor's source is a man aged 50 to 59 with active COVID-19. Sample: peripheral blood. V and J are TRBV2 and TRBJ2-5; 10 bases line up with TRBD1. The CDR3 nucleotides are TGTGCCAGCAGTGGACCCAAATCGGGACAGGGGGAGACCCAGTACTTC. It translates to CASSGPKSGQGETQYF.